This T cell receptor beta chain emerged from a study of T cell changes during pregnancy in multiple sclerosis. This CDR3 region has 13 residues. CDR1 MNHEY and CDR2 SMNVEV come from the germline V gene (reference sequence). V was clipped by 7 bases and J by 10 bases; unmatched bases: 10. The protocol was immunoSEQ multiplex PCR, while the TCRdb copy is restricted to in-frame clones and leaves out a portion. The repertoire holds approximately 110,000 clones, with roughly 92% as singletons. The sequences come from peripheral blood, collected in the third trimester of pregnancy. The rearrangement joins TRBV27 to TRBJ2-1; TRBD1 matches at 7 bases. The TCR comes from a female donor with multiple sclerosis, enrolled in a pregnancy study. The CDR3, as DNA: TGTGCCAGCACCCAGGGGGTTAAAGAGGAGCAGTTCTTC. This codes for CASTQGVKEEQFF.